A single sample is the source of the 32 T cell receptor beta chains below, sequenced in a study of T cell repertoires in ileal Crohn's disease. Profiling relied on immunoSEQ multiplex PCR, and the TCRdb table lists in-frame clones only, not all of them. The sample contains roughly 3,500 clones, just under 85% of which appear only once. The sequencing input was ileal tissue. These receptors were obtained from an adult with Crohn's disease.

The chain carries TRBV11-2 and TRBJ2-1; a possible D gene is TRBD2 (6 bases). Germline CDR1 is SGHAT and CDR2 is FQNNGV. The CDR3 contains 13 residues. Trimming took off 0 bases at V and 10 bases at J, with 10 bases between the two ends. CDR3 sequence (DNA): TGTGCCAGCAGCTTAGATCCGGGGGTCGAGCAGTTCTTC. Its protein is CASSLDPGVEQFF.

This chain links TRBV5-8 with TRBJ1-4, with 7 positions matching TRBD1. The CDR3 totals 15 residues. Germline V gene sequence: CDR1 SGHTS, CDR2 YDEGEE. The V and J ends lost 1 base and 0 bases, in that order; junction bases with no gene match: 0. The CDR3 region has the DNA TGTGCCAGCAGCTTGCAGGGGGCAACTAATGAAAAACTGTTTTTT. It specifies CASSLQGATNEKLFF.

The chain is built from TRBV14 and TRBJ1-2, with D perhaps TRBD1 (5 bases). This CDR3 has 15 amino acids. Trimming took 1 base from V and 4 from J, leaving 13 bases between them. The V gene's germline CDR1 is SGHDN and CDR2 FVKESK. CDR3 region: CASSQVQGSTYGYTF. CDR3 DNA: TGTGCCAGCAGCCAAGTCCAGGGAAGTACCTATGGCTACACCTTC.

This chain joins TRBV6-5 and TRBJ2-1, with 10 bases identical to TRBD2. This CDR3 has 14 residues. Germline CDR1 reads MNHEY; CDR2 reads SVGAGI. J lost 8 bases, V lost 6 bases, and 7 bases had no gene match. The CDR3, as DNA: TGTGCCAGCAGGCGAGCGGGAGGGATTGATGAGCAGTTCTTC. Protein product: CASRRAGGIDEQFF.

This chain links TRBV15 with TRBJ2-7, with 7 bases that match TRBD1. V shed 3 bases and J 2 bases; nucleotides not matched to a gene: 4. The CDR3 contains 14 residues. Germline CDR1 is LNHNV and CDR2 is YYDKDF (reference sequence). CDR3 loop: CATSSRGQAYEQYF. As DNA, the CDR3 is TGTGCCACCAGCAGTCGTGGACAGGCCTACGAGCAGTACTTC. The full variable domain, rest sourced from reference TRBV15 and TRBJ2-7, is DAMVIQNPRYQVTQFGKPVTLSCSQTLNHNVMYWYQQKSSQAPKLLFHYYDKDFNNEADTPDNFQSRRPNTSFCFLDIRSPGLGDTAMYLCATSSRGQAYEQYFGPGTRLTVT.

This clone was counted a few times. The chain recombines TRBV7-9 with TRBJ2-1; the match to TRBD2 covers 11 bases. Losses at the gene ends were 4 bases for V and 2 bases for J; bases not matched to a gene: 4. This CDR3 has 16 amino acids. Germline CDR1 reads SEHNR; CDR2 reads FQNEAQ (reference sequence). In nucleotides, the CDR3 is TGTGCCAGCAGCTCCCGGACTAGCGGGCCCTACAATGAGCAGTTCTTC. As protein: CASSSRTSGPYNEQFF.

The chain employs TRBV30 and TRBJ1-5; no definite D call. CDR1 is GTSNPN and CDR2 is SVGIG in the germline V gene (reference sequence). Trimming stripped 1 base from V and 4 bases from J, with 14 bases between. The CDR3 sequence is 15 residues long. The CDR3 loop is CAWSGIRRPNQPQHF. CDR3 nucleotide sequence: TGTGCCTGGAGTGGGATCAGGAGGCCAAATCAGCCCCAGCATTTT.

The chain is built from TRBV10-3 and TRBJ1-2, with a weak D call TRBD1 (5 bases). Per the germline V gene, CDR1 is ENHRY and CDR2 is SYGVKD. This CDR3 spans 17 amino acids. V lost 1 base, J lost 3 bases, and 18 bases lay in between. CDR3 region: CAISEFVSREVDYGYTF. In DNA, the CDR3 is TGTGCCATCAGTGAGTTTGTGAGCAGGGAAGTTGACTATGGCTACACCTTC.

The CDR3 reads CASSPTVQETQYF. The CDR3 DNA reads as TGCGCCAGCAGCCCGACAGTCCAAGAGACCCAGTACTTC. The V call is TRBV5-1, the J call TRBJ2-5; a possible D gene is TRBD1 (5 bases). V was pared by 4 bases and J by 1 base, with 8 bases between. From germline, CDR1 is SGHRS and CDR2 YFSETQ. The CDR3 runs to 13 residues.

This clone showed up just once. The chain joins TRBV11-2 to TRBJ2-2, with a weak D call TRBD1 (6 bases). Per germline, CDR1 SGHAT and CDR2 FQNNGV. CDR3 length equals 14 residues. V gave up 0 bases and J gave up 5 bases, with 7 bases separating them. CDR3 coding DNA: TGTGCCAGCAGCTTAGAGGGGGCTACCGGGGAGCTGTTTTTT. Its translation: CASSLEGATGELFF.

The chain links TRBV18 to TRBJ2-5; 10 bases are a match to TRBD2. Trimming removed 3 bases from V and 5 bases from J; junction bases left unmatched: 9. Germline CDR1 and CDR2: KGHSH and LQKENI. The CDR3 is made up of 16 amino acids. CDR3 loop: CASSPFRAGGPETQYF. The DNA for the CDR3 is TGTGCCAGCTCACCCTTCCGAGCGGGGGGGCCCGAGACCCAGTACTTC.

Only a few counts were recorded for this clone. CDR3 sequence reads: CASSLRGSAGATEQFF. CDR3 nucleotide sequence: TGTGCCAGCAGTTTAAGGGGGTCGGCGGGAGCTACGGAGCAGTTCTTC. The V and J genes are TRBV27 and TRBJ2-1; perhaps TRBD2 as D (7 bases). The CDR3 sequence is 16 residues long. The V end lost 2 bases, the J end lost 10 bases, and 21 bases lay between the germline ends. Germline lookup yields CDR1 MNHEY and CDR2 SMNVEV (reference sequence).

This chain uses TRBV5-1 with TRBJ2-7, with TRBD2 matching 7 bases. J lost 4 bases, V lost 4 bases, and 11 bases had no gene match. CDR3 length: 15 residues. Looked up from germline, CDR1 is SGHRS and CDR2 is YFSETQ. The CDR3 nucleotides are TGCGCCAGCAGCCCGGTAGTCGGGGGGAGGTACGAGCAGTACTTC. As protein: CASSPVVGGRYEQYF. Full variable domain (missing parts from reference TRBV5-1 and TRBJ2-7): KAGVTQTPRYLIKTRGQQVTLSCSPISGHRSVSWYQQTPGQGLQFLFEYFSETQRNKGNFPGRFSGRQFSNSRSEMNVSTLELGDSALYLCASSPVVGGRYEQYFGPGTRLTVT.

In this sample, this clone turned up a few times. The gene calls are TRBV7-3 and TRBJ1-2; weak D call: TRBD1 (6 bases). The germline CDR1 and CDR2 sequences are SGHTA and FQGTGA. CDR3 size: 16 residues. V lost 6 bases and J 2 bases, leaving 19 bases between the germline ends. CDR3: CASRGTGTQLNYGYTF. CDR3 coding DNA: TGTGCCAGCAGGGGTACCGGGACACAACTCAACTATGGCTACACCTTC.

V gene TRBV2 combines with J gene TRBJ1-5, with 7 bases that match TRBD1. Losses at the gene ends were 6 bases for V and 2 bases for J; bases not matched to a gene: 10. Germline CDR1 and CDR2: SNHLY and FYNNEI. This CDR3 spans 16 amino acids. CDR3 residues: CASSRAGGQGNQPQHF. The CDR3 DNA reads TGTGCCAGCAGCCGGGCAGGGGGACAAGGCAATCAGCCCCAGCATTTT.

This clone was seen only a few times. The chain is built from TRBV6-5 and TRBJ2-5, with 8 positions matching TRBD1. V lost 5 bases and J lost 2; bases outside the gene matches: 7. CDR1 is MNHEY and CDR2 is SVGAGI in the germline V gene. This CDR3 has 15 amino acids. CDR3 loop: CASSPDRGLQETQYF. The CDR3 DNA reads TGTGCCAGCAGTCCAGACAGGGGACTGCAAGAGACCCAGTACTTC.

V usage is TRBV6-6 and J usage is TRBJ2-1, with a possible D match to TRBD2 (6 bases). The CDR3 has 11 amino acids. Trimming cost V 11 bases and J 8 bases, with 13 bases left between them. The germline V gene has CDR1 MNHNY and CDR2 SVGAGI (reference sequence). CDR3 amino acids: CAGGVTDEQFF. CDR3 DNA sequence: TGTGCCGGAGGGGTTACGGATGAGCAGTTCTTC.

The J gene is TRBJ2-7, the V gene TRBV2; D is perhaps TRBD2 (6 bases). The CDR3 has 15 amino acids. Germline CDR1 SNHLY, CDR2 FYNNEI. The ends were cut back, 5 bases at V and 3 bases at J, with 17 bases in the middle. The CDR3 DNA reads TGTGCCAGCAGTCCCGGAGGGCTTAGAAGCTACGAGCAGTACTTC. It codes for CASSPGGLRSYEQYF.

This sequence joins TRBV9 and TRBJ2-7; TRBD2 agrees at 8 bases. Per the germline V gene, CDR1 is SGDLS and CDR2 is YYNGEE. This CDR3 has 15 amino acids. J was trimmed by 4 bases and V by 0 bases; bases with no gene match: 6. Here the CDR3 reads CASSVAGGGWYEQYF. DNA for the CDR3: TGTGCCAGCAGCGTAGCGGGCGGGGGGTGGTACGAGCAGTACTTC.

V usage is TRBV5-6 and J usage is TRBJ1-1; D not certain. Per germline, CDR1 SGHDT and CDR2 YYEEEE. Trimming took off 2 bases at V and 0 bases at J, with 11 bases between the two ends. The CDR3 is 15 amino acids. The CDR3 DNA follows: TGTGCCAGCAGCTTTGTGACAAGACTGAACACTGAAGCTTTCTTT. Translated, it gives CASSFVTRLNTEAFF.

The chain is built from TRBV4-2 and TRBJ1-3; 10 nucleotides match TRBD1. In germline, CDR1 is LGHNA, CDR2 YNFKEQ. V was pared by 7 bases and J by 2 bases, with 8 bases of the junction left unmatched. This CDR3 is built from 16 residues. CDR3 amino acids: CASTAPGQGPGNTIYF. The CDR3 region has the DNA TGTGCCAGCACCGCGCCGGGACAGGGGCCTGGAAACACCATATATTTT.

This clone was seen just once. The genes are TRBV20-1 and TRBJ2-7; TRBD2 matches 8 bases. Germline lookup yields CDR1 DFQATT and CDR2 SNEGSKA (reference sequence). The CDR3 is 11 residues long. CDR3 nucleotides: TGCTCGGGGGGGCAGGTCGGCGAGCAGTACTTC. This translates into CSGGQVGEQYF.

The rearrangement links TRBV18 to TRBJ1-4; D gene unclear. Germline V CDR1 and CDR2: KGHSH, LQKENI. The V end was cut by 1 base, the J end by 3 bases, with 6 bases between. The CDR3 sequence is 14 residues long. In DNA form, the CDR3 reads TGTGCCAGCTCACCACAGCAGGCTAATGAAAAACTGTTTTTT. This codes for CASSPQQANEKLFF. Filled out from reference TRBV18 and TRBJ1-4, the complete variable domain reads NAGVMQNPRHLVRRRGQEARLRCSPMKGHSHVYWYRQLPEEGLKFMVYLQKENIIDESGMPKERFSAEFPKEGPSILRIQQVVRGDSAAYFCASSPQQANEKLFFGSGTQLSVL.

This rearrangement joins TRBV10-2 to TRBJ2-5; a possible D gene is TRBD1 (5 bases). The CDR3 loop spans 13 amino acids. Trimming took 9 bases from V and 1 from J, leaving 12 bases between them. Looked up from germline, CDR1 is WSHSY and CDR2 is SAAADI. The CDR3 DNA follows: TGCGCCAGTGACAGCCCGCTCCAAGAGACCCAGTACTTC. Its protein is CASDSPLQETQYF.

The chain combines TRBV27 with TRBJ2-2; perhaps TRBD1 as D (6 bases). Germline assignment: CDR1 MNHEY and CDR2 SMNVEV (reference sequence). Trimming cost V 6 bases and J 7 bases, with 9 bases left between them. The CDR3 has 12 amino acids. CDR3: CASSPQGGELFF. The DNA of the CDR3 is TGTGCCAGCAGCCCACAGGGCGGGGAGCTGTTTTTT.

This chain uses TRBV11-3 with TRBJ2-5, with a tentative D call TRBD2 (5 bases). TRBJ2-7 explains the end of the DNA better; the J call may be wrong. Germline V gene lookup returns CDR1 SGHNT and CDR2 YENEEA. The CDR3 has 13 amino acids. The CDR3 region has the DNA TGTGCCAGCAGCCGGACTGGCTCCTACGAGCAGTACTTC. Translation: CASSRTGSYEQYF.

The V and J genes are TRBV6-1 and TRBJ2-5; 9 bases are a match to TRBD1. The end of the DNA aligns better with TRBJ2-7, so the J call may be wrong. The CDR3 is 15 amino acids. Germline V lookup: CDR1 MNHNS, CDR2 SASEGT. The CDR3 protein is CASRAPGQGRYEQYF. The CDR3 region has the DNA TGTGCCAGCAGGGCCCCGGGACAGGGTCGGTACGAGCAGTACTTC.

The V and J genes are TRBV30 and TRBJ2-5; 8 positions agree with TRBD1. This CDR3 spans 14 amino acids. J gave up 5 bases and V 1 base, and 6 bases lay outside the gene matches. CDR1 GTSNPN and CDR2 SVGIG come from the germline V gene (reference sequence). CDR3 DNA sequence: TGTGCCTGGAGTGCAGGGGGCTTAGGGGAGACCCAGTACTTC. Translated, it gives CAWSAGGLGETQYF. Full variable domain (outside the CDR3, taken from reference TRBV30 and TRBJ2-5): SQTIHQWPATLVQPVGSPLSLECTVEGTSNPNLYWYRQAAGRGLQLLFYSVGIGQISSEVPQNLSASRPQDRQFILSSKKLLLSDSGFYLCAWSAGGLGETQYFGPGTRLLVL.

The rearrangement links TRBV7-2 to TRBJ2-2, with no clear D. Trimming removed 5 bases from V and 4 bases from J, with 5 bases in between. Germline V gives CDR1 SGHTA, CDR2 FQGNSA. The length of the CDR3 is 12 residues. CDR3 sequence reads: CASSRSTGELFF. The CDR3 region has the DNA TGTGCCAGCAGCCGCAGCACCGGGGAGCTGTTTTTT.

V usage is TRBV11-3 and J usage is TRBJ1-3, with D tentatively TRBD1 (5 bases). The CDR3 runs 14 residues. Trimming removed 5 bases at V and 8 bases at J, with 16 bases between. Germline V lookup: CDR1 SGHNT, CDR2 YENEEA. DNA of the CDR3: TGTGCCAGCAGCCCCAGGGTTCCAGGAGACACCATATATTTT. Its protein product is CASSPRVPGDTIYF.

The chain uses TRBV13 and TRBJ2-1; 8 bases match TRBD2. The CDR3 covers 16 residues. The ends lost 6 bases at V and 0 bases at J; junction bases unmatched: 7. Germline lookup yields CDR1 PRHDT and CDR2 FYEKMQ (reference sequence). The DNA for the CDR3 is TGTGCCAGCAGTCTAGCGGGCCCAAGCTCCTACAATGAGCAGTTCTTC. Residues: CASSLAGPSSYNEQFF.

This rearrangement joins TRBV6-1 to TRBJ1-2, with a weak D call TRBD1 (5 bases). The germline CDR1 and CDR2 sequences are MNHNS and SASEGT. The CDR3 runs 16 residues. The ends were cut back, 2 bases at V and 4 bases at J, with 17 bases in the middle. The CDR3 here is CASSERSGREGYGYTF. As DNA, the CDR3 is TGTGCCAGCAGTGAAAGATCAGGCAGGGAAGGCTATGGCTACACCTTC.